This TCR beta chain stems from a study of beta chain features in type 1 diabetes (dated by TCRdb to between 2018 and 2020). Broadly, across the study: Mean age, gender distribution, total cell number and subset yield were not different between patients and healthy donors. A total of about 110 million sorted cells were examined across all samples, and the number of cells per subset was strongly correlated with RNA yield. The study compared TCRB repertoires of sorted circulating CD4+ T cell subsets between recently diagnosed type 1 diabetes patients and matched healthy donors. Naive and central memory subsets were obtained from all 30 or so donors, but regulatory and stem cell-like memory subsets were isolated from only 8 patients and roughly eight healthy donors.

Germline trimming amounts to 7 bases on V and 5 bases on J, with 6 as the count of junction bases outside the gene matches. The cysteine opens and the phenylalanine closes a CDR3 of 13 amino acids. Only CDR3 DNA is held: 39 bases, read in frame from base 1. In the germline V gene, CDR1 corresponds to SQVTM and CDR2 to ANQGSEA. The investigation overall reported the following: Sequencing cDNA rather than genomic DNA could over-represent highly expressing activated cells, although activation and CD3 levels did not differ between groups. A moderate but significant shortening of TCRB CDR3 length was observed in type 1 diabetes patients in all four CD4+ subsets. Shorter templates might have been favored by PCR, but patient and control samples were amplified and corrected together, so both groups would have been affected equally by any skew. The naive, central memory and regulatory TCRB repertoires appeared to resemble one another more closely among patients than among healthy donors. At VDJ recombination sites, patients with type 1 diabetes made fewer insertions and deleted more nucleotides, a pattern implying thymic rearrangement abnormalities. Because small numbers of individuals were included in the HLA sub-analyses, any influence of HLA type on TCRB rearrangement was left unresolved.

From each donor, a single peripheral blood sample of 100 to 150 mL on average was drawn into heparinised tubes. Using a panel that included CD45RO, CCR7, CD25, CD127, CD95 and CD27, naive, central memory, regulatory and stem cell-like memory CD4+ T cells were sorted on a BD FACSAria II. Purity was above 95% for every sorted population. Right away, PBMCs were isolated by Lymphoprep density gradient centrifugation and were stained directly, with no culture step. So that batch effects would be minimized, each experiment stained and sorted samples in pairs, pairing one healthy donor with one patient. This clone was found a few times. What antigen it recognizes has not been identified. Base qualities were left out, and no much larger clone turns up one base away. The High Capacity cDNA Reverse Transcription Kit was used to reverse transcribe all of the isolated RNA, meaning that expressed TCRB transcripts were what got sequenced. Deep immunoSEQ sequencing was applied to naive, central memory and regulatory T cell samples, giving an average of around 3.4 million total reads per sample. Sorted cells were lysed in RLT buffer and RNA was extracted with DNase-treated RNeasy Micro or Mini kits, depending on cell number. To prevent cross-contamination, every cell subset was processed on its own, while patient and healthy donor samples were processed together. Using the immunoSEQ multiplex PCR, TCRB sequences were amplified from cDNA into 87-bp fragments spanning the CDR3 region. Amplicons were sequenced on the Illumina HiSeq platform. Per the authors' processing: PCR bias was corrected computationally using synthetic template baselines, and reads within Hamming distance 2 were collapsed, with unmergeable singletons discarded. Reads were aligned against IMGT so that V, D and J genes, CDR3 length and insertions or deletions at six rearrangement sites could be assigned. Within each subset, clonotype counts were normalized to sorted cell number, and only after that were true diversity and Gini coefficients computed with the tcR R package. The overlap coefficient, calculated on TCRB nucleotide sequences, was used to quantify repertoire sharing. As stored in TCRdb, this immuneACCESS dataset retains in-frame rearrangements with V and J assigned. A fraction of the clones does not appear; measured against another copy, unresolved V genes explain less than half of the discrepancy, and the remainder lacks a known reason. V and J calls and clone size are copied from that table; D and trimming were computed from the DNA. Across this sample there are more than 300,000 clones, with around a tenth seen only once. In total, the top ten clones hold approximately 0.55% of the sample.

The material sequenced was central memory CD4+ T cells from blood. Rearrangement joined TRBV29-1 to TRBJ1-5, with TRBD1 identical over 9 junction bases. The sequence came from a man aged 25 to 40 with type 1 diabetes. CDR3 sequence: CSAWTGEYQPQHF. The nucleotides read TGCAGCGCCTGGACAGGGGAATATCAGCCCCAGCATTTT. Extended through the reference TRBV29-1 and TRBJ1-5 proteins, this CDR3 yields the full variable domain: SAVISQKPSRDICQRGTSLTIQCQVDSQVTMMFWYRQQPGQSLTLIATANQGSEATYESGFVIDKFPISRPNLTFSTLTVSNMSPEDSSIYLCSAWTGEYQPQHFGDGTRLSIL.